The rows below give T cell receptor beta chains drawn from one sample of a study of OX40 agonist ivuxolimab in advanced cancers. Method: immunoSEQ multiplex PCR; TCRdb's copy keeps in-frame clones and lacks some. The data show more than 45,000 clones, more than 75% seen once. This sample comprised CD4+ or CD8+ T cells sorted from blood, obtained in a trial of the OX40 agonist ivuxolimab. All receptors derive from an adult with an advanced solid tumor such as melanoma, head and neck, liver or kidney cancer. Both conserved end residues are part of each CDR3. Fields, in order: clone size, D gene, J gene, V gene, CDR3 protein, CDR3 DNA. The D gene is left open where the match is weak. The size entry is marked missing in some rows and otherwise reads once, few, many or a size class.

NA | NA | TRBJ2-6 | TRBV5-1 | CASSPERPGTIRGANVLTF | TGCGCCAGCAGCCCAGAACGTCCCGGGACGATACGTGGGGCCAACGTCCTGACTTTC
NA | TRBD1 | TRBJ2-2 | TRBV5-8 | CASSLRWTGNTGELFF | TGTGCCAGCAGCTTGAGATGGACAGGGAACACCGGGGAGCTGTTTTTT
NA | NA | TRBJ1-1 | TRBV5-1 | CASSPAGGTLNTEAFF | TGCGCCAGCAGCCCGGCGGGTGGGACTTTGAACACTGAAGCTTTCTTT
few | NA | TRBJ2-3 | TRBV6-5 | CASSQTFTDTQYF | TGTGCCAGCAGCCAAACCTTCACAGATACGCAGTATTTT
NA | NA | TRBJ2-7 | TRBV6-1 | CASSEDEDTSRYF | TGTGCCAGCAGTGAAGATGAAGATACCTCCCGGTACTTC
NA | NA | TRBJ1-2 | TRBV6-5 | CASSLKSRGLGGYTF | TGTGCCAGCAGCCTTAAGTCGCGGGGATTAGGGGGCTACACCTTC
few | NA | TRBJ2-1 | TRBV2 | CASRDKGSSYNEQFF | TGTGCCAGCAGGGATAAGGGGAGCTCCTACAATGAGCAGTTCTTC
NA | NA | TRBJ1-2 | TRBV4-1 | CASSQGDGYGYTF | TGCGCCAGCAGCCAAGGGGACGGCTATGGCTACACCTTC
NA | TRBD1 | TRBJ2-7 | TRBV7-2 | CASSLATGQGYEQYF | TGTGCCAGCAGCTTAGCGACTGGACAGGGCTACGAGCAGTACTTC
NA | TRBD1 | TRBJ2-3 | TRBV7-3 | CASSPGTASSTDTQYF | TGTGCCAGCAGCCCAGGGACAGCTTCTAGCACAGATACGCAGTATTTT
NA | TRBD2 | TRBJ2-1 | TRBV7-3 | CASSLGLADYNEQFF | TGTGCCAGCAGCCTGGGACTAGCGGACTACAATGAGCAGTTCTTC
once | NA | TRBJ1-4 | TRBV7-9 | CASSPSRVGEKLFF | TGTGCCAGCAGCCCGAGTAGGGTGGGAGAAAAACTGTTTTTT
NA | NA | TRBJ2-5 | TRBV6-1 | CASSAVTGIVGTQYF | TGTGCCAGCAGTGCTGTGACAGGCATTGTTGGGACCCAGTACTTC
NA | NA | TRBJ1-4 | TRBV7-9 | CASSFGGVEKLFF | TGTGCCAGTTCCTTCGGGGGGGTTGAAAAACTGTTTTTT